The sequence of this T cell receptor beta chain was determined in a study of post-analysis software for immune sequencing data. About the research overall: Both relapsing-remitting and secondary progressive multiple sclerosis featured among the disease courses, as did progressive-relapsing multiple sclerosis. The study's findings and limits: There were a few TRBV segments more frequent in patients than controls, and TRBV5-6, TRBV5-1 and TRBV20-1 were among them. Significantly lower normalized Chao1 diversity was seen in multiple sclerosis patients than in controls. The authors found that F measure strongly co-clustered same-batch samples.

Germline lookup yields CDR1 SEHNR and CDR2 FQNEAQ (reference sequence). V was pared by 4 bases and J by 7 bases, with 6 bases of the junction left unmatched. This CDR3 region has 15 residues. Each TCR beta cDNA library carried unique molecular identifiers. The source material, roughly 0.9 to 11 million T cells, gave rise to 500,000 or so cDNA molecules. TCRdb re-derived calls from the PCR reads in MiXCR, one entry per CDR3 protein. This sample has hundreds of thousands of distinct CDR3 sequences, with around 44% found just once. Of note for this clonotype: What it binds is unknown.

The source is a girl aged 10 to 17 with multiple sclerosis. Specimen: blood. This chain joins TRBV7-9 and TRBJ2-7; the match to TRBD2 covers 14 bases. The CDR3 region has the DNA TGTGCCAGCAGCTCGACTAGCGGGGGGGCTGTAGAGCAGTACTTC. Translation: CASSSTSGGAVEQYF.